The entry below describes one TCR beta chain. Its antigen is unidentified. Assay used: immunoSEQ multiplex PCR; TCRdb lists only in-frame clones, some missing. Among tens of thousands of clones, approximately 90% were seen once, and the ten largest hold 3% to 3.5%. The CDR3 has 15 amino acids. Germline V gene data show CDR1 as SGHTS and CDR2 as YDEGEE. Germline trimming cut 1 base from V and 6 bases from J; bases unmatched to any gene: 3. This entry is derived from a study of T cell responses to AZD1222 COVID-19 vaccine. Study-level findings and limits: Vaccine-related CD4 TCRs covered spike, predominating at 160-218 and 743-854. It should be noted that donors were predominantly white British and more often female, and clonal diversity was possibly underestimated.

Second-dose intervals near 4 or 12 weeks were combined. This specimen was peripheral blood, taken 28 days after the second AZD1222 dose. The sequence was obtained from an adult who received the AZD1222 COVID-19 vaccine. The chain employs TRBV5-8 and TRBJ2-4, with 11 bases matching TRBD2. CDR3: CASSLIAGGGNIQYF. CDR3 sequence (DNA): TGTGCCAGCAGCTTGATAGCGGGAGGGGGAAACATTCAGTACTTC.